This TCR beta chain came from a study of cytomegalovirus exposure and HLA in healthy donors. Germline CDR1 and CDR2: SGHRS and YFSETQ. Trimming shortened V by 2 bases and J by 6 bases, and 15 bases separated the two germline ends. The CDR3 runs 15 residues. Some clones are missing from TCRdb's copy, which holds only in-frame ones; the method was immunoSEQ multiplex PCR. Of about 48,000 clones listed, roughly 88% are singletons. The specimen sequenced was PBMCs. The chain combines TRBV5-1 with TRBJ2-1; D is perhaps TRBD1 (6 bases). The source is a woman aged 25 to 39 in good health and CMV-seronegative. CDR3 nucleotides: TGCGCCAGCAGCTTTGGGAAGGGGGTGGGCAATGAGCAGTTCTTC. Its protein product is CASSFGKGVGNEQFF.